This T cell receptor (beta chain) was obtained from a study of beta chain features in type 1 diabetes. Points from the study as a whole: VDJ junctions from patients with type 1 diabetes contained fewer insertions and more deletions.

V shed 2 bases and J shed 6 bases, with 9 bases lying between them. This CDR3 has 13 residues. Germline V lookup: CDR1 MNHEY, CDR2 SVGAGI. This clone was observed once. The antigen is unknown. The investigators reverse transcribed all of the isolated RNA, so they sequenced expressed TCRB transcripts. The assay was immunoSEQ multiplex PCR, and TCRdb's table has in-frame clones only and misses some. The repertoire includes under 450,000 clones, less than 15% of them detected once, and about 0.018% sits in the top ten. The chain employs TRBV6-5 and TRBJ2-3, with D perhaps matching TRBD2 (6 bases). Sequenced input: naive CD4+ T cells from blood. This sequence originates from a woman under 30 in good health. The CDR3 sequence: CASSYRGGDTQYF. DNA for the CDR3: TGTGCCAGCAGTTACCGAGGAGGGGATACGCAGTATTTT.